Listed here are 11 T cell receptor beta chains from one sample, sequenced in a study of T cell changes during pregnancy in multiple sclerosis. The protocol was immunoSEQ multiplex PCR, while the TCRdb copy is restricted to in-frame clones and leaves out a portion. Of tens of thousands of clones listed, approximately 86% are singletons. The starting material was peripheral blood, obtained before pregnancy. The receptors were gathered from a female donor with multiple sclerosis, enrolled in a pregnancy study.

The chain joins TRBV6-6 to TRBJ2-6, with D perhaps TRBD2 (5 bases). CDR1 and CDR2 from the germline V gene are MNHNY and SVGAGI (reference sequence). V was clipped by 5 bases and J by 4 bases, with 15 bases between them. This CDR3 contains 16 residues. The CDR3 sequence is CASSRTELAGANVLTF. Here the CDR3 DNA reads TGTGCCAGCAGTCGTACAGAGCTAGCAGGGGCCAACGTCCTGACTTTC.

This chain uses TRBV7-9 with TRBJ1-2; TRBD1 might be the D (5 bases). With 5 bases removed from V and 5 bases from J, the gap between germline ends came to 15 bases. The germline CDR1 and CDR2 sequences are SEHNR and FQNEAQ (reference sequence). The CDR3 runs to 14 residues. The CDR3 DNA follows: TGTGCCAGCAGCCCCGATCTGACAGTTTATGGCTACACCTTC. This encodes CASSPDLTVYGYTF.

This rearrangement joins TRBV29-1 to TRBJ2-3, with 10 bases aligning to TRBD2. V shed 7 bases and J 4 bases; nucleotides not matched to a gene: 8. This CDR3 region has 14 residues. The V gene's germline CDR1 is SQVTM and CDR2 ANQGSEA. The CDR3 sequence is CSGGLAGVADTQYF. The CDR3 region has the DNA TGCAGCGGGGGTCTAGCGGGAGTGGCAGATACGCAGTATTTT.

CDR3 in amino acids: CASSLEGGIQQPQHF. CDR3 DNA sequence: TGCGCCAGCAGCCTCGAGGGGGGGATACAGCAGCCCCAGCATTTT. V gene TRBV5-1 combines with J gene TRBJ1-5, with a possible D match to TRBD1 (6 bases). Trimming removed 4 bases from V and 7 bases from J, with 18 bases in between. This CDR3 contains 15 residues. CDR1 and CDR2 (germline): SGHRS, YFSETQ.

The V gene is TRBV27, the J gene TRBJ1-6; tentatively, D is TRBD1 (5 bases). Deletions cut 3 bases from V and 10 bases from J, with 13 bases between. This CDR3 has 14 amino acids. Germline V gene data show CDR1 as MNHEY and CDR2 as SMNVEV (reference sequence). This chain's CDR3 is CASSFRGILSPLHF. The CDR3 DNA reads as TGTGCCAGCAGTTTTCGGGGGATTTTATCACCCCTCCACTTT.

This rearrangement joins TRBV6-5 to TRBJ1-6; maybe TRBD1 (6 bases). V shed 0 bases and J shed 8 bases, with 14 bases lying between them. The CDR3 extends over 16 amino acids. Germline assignment: CDR1 MNHEY and CDR2 SVGAGI. For the CDR3, the DNA is TGTGCCAGCAGTTACTCGAGTGGGGGCGGTGATTCACCCCTCCACTTT. It codes for CASSYSSGGGDSPLHF.

The chain uses TRBV23-1 and TRBJ2-2; possibly TRBD1 for D (5 bases). TRBV23-1 falls under the ORF class, with uncertain function. Trimming took 6 bases from V and 6 from J, leaving 11 bases between them. The CDR3 extends over 13 amino acids. The CDR3 coding sequence is TGCGCCAGCAGACCCCCAGGGTCCGGGGAGCTGTTTTTT. It is translated as CASRPPGSGELFF.

The genes are TRBV4-3 and TRBJ2-1; 7 nucleotides match TRBD1. CDR1 is LGHNA and CDR2 is YSLEER in the germline V gene. The junction had 4 bases not matched to a gene; V was cut back by 4 bases and J by 4 bases. The CDR3 is 14 amino acids. The CDR3 bases are TGCGCCAGCAGCCTCCGGGACAGTTACAATGAGCAGTTCTTC. It translates to CASSLRDSYNEQFF.

The gene calls are TRBV7-9 and TRBJ2-3, with TRBD1 identical over 7 bases. V shed 2 bases, J shed 1 base, and the junction held 12 bases outside the gene matches. Germline V gene data show CDR1 as SEHNR and CDR2 as FQNEAQ (reference sequence). CDR3 length equals 18 residues. CDR3 coding DNA: TGTGCCAGCAGCTTACTCTCGTCAGGGCAGGGGGGCACAGATACGCAGTATTTT. This sequence encodes CASSLLSSGQGGTDTQYF.

This chain joins TRBV5-1 and TRBJ2-6; 7 bases are shared with TRBD1. Germline trimming cut 5 bases from V and 0 bases from J; bases unmatched to any gene: 2. Germline values: CDR1 SGHRS, CDR2 YFSETQ. This CDR3 has 15 residues. CDR3 DNA sequence: TGCGCCAGCAGTCGGGACAGCTCTGGGGCCAACGTCCTGACTTTC. It encodes CASSRDSSGANVLTF.

The gene calls are TRBV29-1 and TRBJ2-7; no clear D. The V gene's germline CDR1 is SQVTM and CDR2 ANQGSEA. V shed 7 bases and J shed 2 bases, with 9 bases lying between them. The length of the CDR3 is 11 residues. Written as DNA, the CDR3 is TGCAGCGCCCAGTTCACCTACGAGCAGTACTTC. Translated, it gives CSAQFTYEQYF.